The 20 T cell receptor beta chains in this list originate from one sample, sequenced in a study of regulatory T cells in long-lasting Graves disease. As for time point: newly diagnosed GD, antithyroid drugs for less than 3 months. PBMC-extracted RNA yielded the TCR library. Combining iRepertoire HTBI primers with Arm-PCR of CDR3 regions, the authors built TCR beta libraries. TCRdb fed the multiplex PCR reads into MiXCR, producing one record per CDR3 protein. Here the sample spans fewer than 450,000 distinct CDR3 sequences, 15% being singletons. The same sample was also studied in work on T cells in Graves' hyperthyroidism and ophthalmopathy.

The specimen was peripheral blood mononuclear cells (PBMCs), collected at new diagnosis, from a patient treated with antithyroid drugs. The source is a woman aged 40 to 50 with Graves disease.

This clonotype was seen just once. The V call is TRBV5-1, the J call TRBJ2-5, with 11 bases identical to TRBD2. In germline, CDR1 is SGHRS, CDR2 YFSETQ. The V gene end was trimmed by 7 bases and the J gene end by 8 bases; junction bases not matched to a gene: 13. The CDR3 covers 15 residues. Here the CDR3 DNA reads TGCGCCAGCTATTATAGCGGGAGGGCCGGAGATACCCAGTACTTC. Residues: CASYYSGRAGDTQYF.

This clonotype is a singleton in its sample. A read error may be the cause here, since a much bigger clone is one base away. This chain links TRBV7-9 with TRBJ2-1; a possible D gene is TRBD2 (6 bases). This CDR3 is 15 amino acids long. Germline CDR1 reads SEHNR; CDR2 reads FQNEAQ (reference sequence). DNA of the CDR3: TGTACCAGCAGCTTAGGACGAGGACTACGCAATGAGCAGTTCTTC. This codes for CTSSLGRGLRNEQFF.

Comments on this clonotype: A much larger clonotype is one base distant, so this may be a read error. The chain employs TRBV11-3 and TRBJ1-4, with TRBD1 matching 10 bases. V was pared by 8 bases and J by 3 bases, with 15 bases of the junction left unmatched. This CDR3 has 18 residues. Germline assignment: CDR1 SGHNT and CDR2 YENEEA. CDR3 protein: CASGPHPGQGTPNEKLFF. CDR3 nucleotides: TGTGCCAGCGGCCCGCACCCGGGACAGGGGACCCCTAATGAAAAACTGTTTTTT.

This clonotype was counted many times. This chain links TRBV19 with TRBJ2-1; 8 nucleotides match TRBD2. This CDR3 comprises 22 residues. The V and J ends lost 2 bases and 7 bases, in that order; junction bases with no gene match: 28. CDR1 and CDR2 from the germline V gene are LNHDA and SQIVND (reference sequence). The CDR3 region has the DNA TGTGCCAGTAGTATAACACAAGAGACAGCGAACCCGGGACTAGGGTATTTGAATGAGCAGTTCTTC. This codes for CASSITQETANPGLGYLNEQFF.

Here the CDR3 reads CASSSDRNRGTEAFF. The CDR3 DNA reads TGTGCCAGCAGTTCCGACCGAAACAGGGGCACTGAAGCTTTCTTT. The chain joins TRBV28 to TRBJ1-1, with TRBD1 identical over 7 bases. From germline, CDR1 is MDHEN and CDR2 SYDVKM. The junction had 9 bases not matched to a gene; V was cut back by 4 bases and J by 4 bases. This CDR3 region has 15 residues.

This clonotype was seen a handful of times. V is TRBV6-5 and J is TRBJ2-3; a possible D gene is TRBD1 (5 bases). Trimming shortened V by 4 bases and J by 2 bases, and 10 bases separated the two germline ends. This CDR3 comprises 14 residues. Germline CDR1 reads MNHEY; CDR2 reads SVGAGI. This CDR3 is CASSSRTFTDTQYF. The CDR3 coding sequence is TGTGCCAGCAGTTCCCGGACATTCACAGATACGCAGTATTTT.

The chain is built from TRBV7-2 and TRBJ2-1; 11 bases line up with TRBD2. V lost 3 bases, J lost 6 bases, and 4 bases stayed unmatched. The CDR3 spans 15 residues. The germline gives CDR1 SGHTA, CDR2 FQGNSA. Here the CDR3 DNA reads TGTGCCAGCAGCTTCACTAGCGGGAGCGGCAATGAGCAGTTCTTC. It encodes CASSFTSGSGNEQFF.

This clonotype qualifies as medium-sized. The chain combines TRBV28 with TRBJ2-7; 14 bases agree with TRBD2. J gave up 7 bases and V 6 bases, and 8 bases lay outside the gene matches. Germline assignment: CDR1 MDHEN and CDR2 SYDVKM. This CDR3 comprises 15 residues. The chain's CDR3 is CASSRTGTSGSEQYF. DNA of the CDR3: TGTGCCAGCAGCCGTACCGGGACTAGCGGGAGTGAGCAGTACTTC.

This clonotype was recorded at least ten times. The rearrangement uses TRBV24-1 and TRBJ2-3; D remains ambiguous. Germline V gene data show CDR1 as KGHDR and CDR2 as SFDVKD. Trimming cost V 1 base and J 3 bases, with 7 bases left between them. This CDR3 comprises 14 residues. This CDR3 is CATSDFGQTDTQYF. In DNA, the CDR3 is TGTGCCACCAGTGATTTCGGGCAGACAGATACGCAGTATTTT.

This clonotype was found many times. This chain links TRBV11-3 with TRBJ2-1; 7 bases map to TRBD2. From germline, CDR1 is SGHNT and CDR2 YENEEA. With 5 bases clipped from V and 0 bases from J, the junction kept 4 bases outside the gene matches. This CDR3 region has 15 residues. CDR3 sequence (DNA): TGTGCCAGCAGCCCCCGGGAGGCCTCCTACAATGAGCAGTTCTTC. It is translated as CASSPREASYNEQFF. The entire variable domain, with the rest obtained from reference TRBV11-3 and TRBJ2-1, is as follows: EAGVVQSPRYKIIEKKQPVAFWCNPISGHNTLYWYLQNLGQGPELLIRYENEEAVDDSQLPKDRFSAERLKGVDSTLKIQPAELGDSAVYLCASSPREASYNEQFFGPGTRLTVL.

The chain combines TRBV10-3 with TRBJ2-3, with 9 bases matching TRBD1. The CDR3 is made up of 15 amino acids. CDR1 is ENHRY and CDR2 is SYGVKD in the germline V gene. Trimming removed 6 bases from V and 5 bases from J; junction bases left unmatched: 9. Here the CDR3 reads CAISPGTGSKDTQYF. CDR3 in DNA: TGTGCCATCAGCCCCGGGACAGGGAGTAAAGATACGCAGTATTTT.

The rearrangement joins TRBV3-1 to TRBJ2-7, with D tentatively TRBD1 (6 bases). V lost 6 bases to trimming and J lost 3 bases, with 9 bases between them. The germline V gene has CDR1 LGHDT and CDR2 YNNKEL (reference sequence). The length of the CDR3 is 12 residues. The DNA of the CDR3 is TGTGCCAGCAGTCAACAGGGCTACGAGCAGTACTTC. Its protein product is CASSQQGYEQYF.

This clonotype was detected many times. This chain links TRBV12-3 or TRBV12-4 with TRBJ1-6; D not resolved. CDR3 length equals 14 residues. Trimming pared 7 bases from V and 6 bases from J, leaving 13 bases between. The CDR3 DNA sequence: TGTGCCAGCAAAGTAGCCAAGTTTAATTCACCCCTCCACTTT. Protein: CASKVAKFNSPLHF.

This clonotype was seen repeatedly, ten times or more. The rearrangement links TRBV11-2 to TRBJ2-1; no firm D call. This CDR3 region has 14 residues. The V gene lost 1 base and the J gene lost 2 bases, with 6 bases spanning the gap. Germline assignment: CDR1 SGHAT and CDR2 FQNNGV. The CDR3 nucleotides are TGTGCCAGCAGCTTAGTCAACCCCTACAATGAGCAGTTCTTC. This sequence encodes CASSLVNPYNEQFF. Looking up the rest from reference TRBV11-2 and TRBJ2-1 gives the full variable domain: EAGVAQSPRYKIIEKRQSVAFWCNPISGHATLYWYQQILGQGPKLLIQFQNNGVVDDSQLPKDRFSAERLKGVDSTLKIQPAKLEDSAVYLCASSLVNPYNEQFFGPGTRLTVL.

In its sample, this clonotype was seen a few times. One end of the junction is discordant with germline, which a read error may explain. V usage is TRBV2 and J usage is TRBJ2-5; 12 nucleotides agree with TRBD2. The germline V gene has CDR1 SNHLY and CDR2 FYNNEI. The CDR3 contains 18 residues. The CDR3 sequence: CASSQSTSGSSQWETQYF. CDR3 bases: TGCGCCAGCAGCCAATCGACTAGCGGGAGTTCACAGTGGGAGACCCAGTACTTC.

This clonotype was recorded at least ten times. The genes are TRBV10-3 and TRBJ2-7; D unresolved. Trimming shortened V by 5 bases and J by 1 base, and 9 bases separated the two germline ends. The germline V gene has CDR1 ENHRY and CDR2 SYGVKD. The CDR3 spans 13 residues. The CDR3 here is CAISLTLSYEQYF. The CDR3 DNA sequence: TGTGCCATCAGTTTGACATTATCCTACGAGCAGTACTTC.

The V gene is TRBV7-6, the J gene TRBJ2-1; D gene ambiguous. V lost 0 bases, J lost 8 bases, and 11 bases lay in between. Germline loops: CDR1 SGHVS, CDR2 FNYEAQ. The CDR3 extends over 14 amino acids. CDR3 loop: CASSLAASTYEQFF. The CDR3 DNA sequence: TGTGCCAGCAGCTTAGCTGCTAGTACTTATGAGCAGTTCTTC.

This clonotype was counted at least ten times. V gene TRBV11-3 combines with J gene TRBJ2-1; TRBD1 matches at 9 bases. Germline trimming cut 5 bases from V and 4 bases from J; bases unmatched to any gene: 6. This CDR3 has 15 amino acids. The germline gives CDR1 SGHNT, CDR2 YENEEA. The CDR3: CASSQRQGEYNEQFF. In nucleotides, the CDR3 is TGTGCCAGCAGCCAACGACAGGGGGAGTACAATGAGCAGTTCTTC.

The CDR3 DNA reads TGTGCCAGCAGTCATGTGACCCAAGAGACCCAGTACTTC. Residues: CASSHVTQETQYF. The chain links TRBV28 to TRBJ2-5; D is undetermined. The CDR3 runs to 13 residues. The V and J ends lost 5 bases and 1 base respectively, with 8 bases between them. Germline V CDR1 and CDR2: MDHEN, SYDVKM.

This clonotype was counted ten times or more. The chain combines TRBV27 with TRBJ2-1; 11 bases fit TRBD2. The ends lost 7 bases at V and 5 bases at J; junction bases unmatched: 10. The CDR3 is made up of 16 amino acids. Germline V gives CDR1 MNHEY, CDR2 SMNVEV (reference sequence). CDR3 sequence (DNA): TGTGCCAGCACCAAATCTAGCGGGAGGATTAACAATGAGCAGTTCTTC. Residues: CASTKSSGRINNEQFF.